Shown below are 17 T cell receptor beta chains from a single sample sequenced in a study of identical twins. TCRdb reprocessed the 5' RACE reads via MiXCR and lists one record per CDR3 protein. The sample contains more than 250,000 distinct CDR3 sequences, more than 6.5% of which appear only once. The same data also went into a second study, on yellow fever vaccine responses in identical twins.

The sample consisted of memory (CD45RO+) T cells sorted from blood. These receptors were taken from a woman aged 18-35 years in good health.

This clonotype has only a few counts. The chain joins TRBV27 to TRBJ1-1, with TRBD1 matching over 8 bases. The junction had 12 bases not matched to a gene; V was cut back by 5 bases and J by 10 bases. This CDR3 is built from 14 residues. Germline assignment: CDR1 MNHEY and CDR2 SMNVEV (reference sequence). In DNA form, the CDR3 reads TGTGCCAGCAGTACGGACAGGGCGGTTGGGAGAGCTTTCTTT. It is translated as CASSTDRAVGRAFF.

This chain uses TRBV20-1 with TRBJ1-6, with D possibly TRBD1 on 6 matching bases. The germline V gene encodes CDR1 DFQATT and CDR2 SNEGSKA (reference sequence). The CDR3 totals 16 residues. V lost 0 bases, J lost 5 bases, and 14 bases lay in between. Here the CDR3 DNA reads TGCAGTGCTAGAGATCTACAGGGACAAGATAATTCACCCCTCCACTTT. It specifies CSARDLQGQDNSPLHF.

This clonotype was seen repeatedly, ten times or more. The chain links TRBV7-3 to TRBJ2-1; possibly TRBD1 for D (5 bases). CDR3 length: 14 residues. V lost 4 bases, J lost 4 bases, and 11 bases lay in between. The germline gives CDR1 SGHTA, CDR2 FQGTGA. CDR3 DNA: TGTGCCAGCAGCTCAAATGGGGCTTACAATGAGCAGTTCTTC. Encoded protein: CASSSNGAYNEQFF.

Only a few counts were recorded for this clonotype. The CDR3 reads CSARKGLAENYEQYF. CDR3 bases: TGCAGTGCTAGGAAAGGACTAGCGGAAAACTACGAGCAGTACTTC. The rearrangement links TRBV20-1 to TRBJ2-7, with 10 bases aligning to TRBD2. The CDR3 is 15 amino acids. Germline lookup yields CDR1 DFQATT and CDR2 SNEGSKA (reference sequence). The V gene end was trimmed by 3 bases and the J gene end by 3 bases; junction bases not matched to a gene: 8.

This clonotype was counted at least ten times. The chain employs TRBV7-6 and TRBJ1-5; possibly TRBD1 for D (5 bases). V was clipped by 4 bases and J by 6 bases, with 10 bases between them. Germline CDR1 reads SGHVS; CDR2 reads FNYEAQ. This CDR3 comprises 13 residues. CDR3 sequence: CASSSGGVQPQHF. The CDR3 DNA follows: TGTGCCAGCAGCTCCGGGGGAGTTCAGCCCCAGCATTTT.

This clonotype was detected a few times. The chain employs TRBV2 and TRBJ1-1; a possible D gene is TRBD1 (6 bases). Germline lookup yields CDR1 SNHLY and CDR2 FYNNEI. Trimming pared 3 bases from V and 1 base from J, leaving 12 bases between. CDR3 length: 15 residues. The CDR3 DNA reads TGTGCCAGCAGTGACTTAATGACAGGGAACACTGAAGCTTTCTTT. This encodes CASSDLMTGNTEAFF.

This clonotype was seen only a few times. The chain uses TRBV14 and TRBJ2-7; D ambiguous. Germline V gene sequence: CDR1 SGHDN, CDR2 FVKESK. V lost 3 bases and J lost 4, with 10 bases in between. This CDR3 spans 13 amino acids. The CDR3 region is CASSQGKPYEQYF. The CDR3 bases are TGTGCCAGCAGCCAGGGGAAGCCTTACGAGCAGTACTTC. Together with reference TRBV14 and TRBJ2-7, the CDR3 gives the full variable domain: EAGVTQFPSHSVIEKGQTVTLRCDPISGHDNLYWYRRVMGKEIKFLLHFVKESKQDESGMPNNRFLAERTGGTYSTLKVQPAELEDSGVYFCASSQGKPYEQYFGPGTRLTVT.

About this clonotype itself: Just one base apart from a much larger clone, this may be a read error. The V and J genes are TRBV7-2 and TRBJ1-5; D possibly corresponds to TRBD1 (5 bases). The V and J ends lost 4 bases and 2 bases respectively, with 9 bases between them. The CDR3 consists of 14 residues. The germline CDR1 and CDR2 sequences are SGHTA and FQGNSA. The CDR3 DNA follows: TGTGCCAGCAGCTCCAGGGTGGGCAATCAGCCCCAGCATTTT. Protein product: CASSSRVGNQPQHF.

At least ten counts were recorded for this clonotype. The rearrangement joins TRBV12-3 or TRBV12-4 to TRBJ2-7, with TRBD1 as a possible D gene (6 bases). V was pared by 6 bases and J by 4 bases, with 10 bases between. The CDR3 runs 12 residues. CDR3 nucleotide sequence: TGTGCCAGCAGCTCAAGGGGGTACGAGCAGTACTTC. Protein sequence: CASSSRGYEQYF.

This clonotype appeared many times. The chain recombines TRBV5-6 with TRBJ2-7; D uncertain. The germline CDR1 and CDR2 sequences are SGHDT and YYEEEE. The CDR3 consists of 12 residues. With 0 bases removed from V and 3 bases from J, the gap between germline ends came to 4 bases. The CDR3 sequence is CASSLGDYEQYV. In DNA, the CDR3 is TGTGCCAGCAGCTTGGGGGACTACGAGCAGTACGTC.

This rearrangement joins TRBV11-2 to TRBJ2-7; D might be TRBD2 (5 bases). This CDR3 is built from 15 residues. Germline-derived CDR1 and CDR2 are SGHAT and FQNNGV. The germline V and J ends were trimmed by 4 bases and 2 bases, with 15 bases remaining between them. The CDR3 spells CASSSPFGSTYEQYF. The CDR3 DNA reads as TGTGCCAGCAGCTCCCCGTTTGGGAGCACCTACGAGCAGTACTTC.

V is TRBV7-8 and J is TRBJ2-1; D is possibly TRBD1 (6 bases). Deletions cut 3 bases from V and 8 bases from J, with 11 bases between. Germline V gene data show CDR1 as SGHVS and CDR2 as FQNEAQ. The CDR3 contains 13 residues. CDR3 sequence (DNA): TGTGCCAGCAGCTTTGGACAGAGGGATGAGCAGTTCTTC. Its protein product is CASSFGQRDEQFF.

There are a few counts of this clonotype. This rearrangement joins TRBV6-2 or TRBV6-3 to TRBJ2-7, with a tentative D call TRBD1 (6 bases). CDR3 size: 12 residues. Trimming removed 7 bases at V and 1 base at J, with 8 bases between. The germline gives CDR1 MNHEY, CDR2 SVGEGT. Here the CDR3 reads CASMGHSYEQYV. CDR3 in DNA: TGTGCCAGCATGGGACATTCCTACGAGCAGTACGTC.

This clonotype was observed many times. CDR3 DNA: TGCGCCAGCAGCCAAGAGTTTAGGCAGGGGCCAGGGGAAAAACTGTTTTTT. Translating it yields CASSQEFRQGPGEKLFF. The rearrangement uses TRBV4-1 and TRBJ1-4, with a tentative D call TRBD1 (6 bases). The CDR3 loop spans 17 amino acids. CDR1 and CDR2 (germline): MGHRA, YSYEKL. The germline V and J ends were trimmed by 0 bases and 8 bases, with 19 bases remaining between them.

The V and J genes are TRBV9 and TRBJ2-3; D is ambiguous. This CDR3 contains 12 residues. From germline, CDR1 is SGDLS and CDR2 YYNGEE. The V end was cut by 5 bases, the J end by 7 bases, with 11 bases between. DNA of the CDR3: TGTGCCAGCAGTCCAGAGGCATATACGCAGTATTTT. It translates to CASSPEAYTQYF.

This clonotype showed up many times. This chain connects TRBV3-1 to TRBJ2-3; the match to TRBD2 covers 13 bases. Germline CDR1 reads LGHDT; CDR2 reads YNNKEL (reference sequence). The V and J ends lost 1 base and 3 bases, in that order; junction bases with no gene match: 7. The CDR3 length is 18 residues. In DNA form, the CDR3 reads TGTGCCAGCAGCCAAGCCAGGACTAGCGGGGGTAGAACAGATACGCAGTATTTT. Its translation: CASSQARTSGGRTDTQYF.

The chain combines TRBV5-1 with TRBJ2-1, with D perhaps matching TRBD1 (5 bases). This CDR3 is built from 15 residues. Trimming took 4 bases from V and 5 from J, leaving 16 bases between them. Germline values: CDR1 SGHRS, CDR2 YFSETQ. The DNA of the CDR3 is TGCGCCAGCAGCCCTACACAGACAGAAAACAATGAGCAGTTCTTC. Encoded protein: CASSPTQTENNEQFF.